These T cell receptor beta chains were read from a single sample in a study of blood T cell repertoires in COVID-19. Data came from immunoSEQ multiplex PCR; TCRdb stores just in-frame clones and leaves some out. This sample has about 64,000 clones, with 80% to 90% found just once. Sequenced sample: peripheral blood. The source of these receptors is a middle-aged man with acute or convalescent COVID-19. Each CDR3 is given with its conserved first and last residue. A D gene is named only where the DNA matches it firmly. Where a row states a size, it is once, few, many or the class of an expanded clone; other rows omit it.

>TRBD1|.|TRBV12-3/TRBV12-4|TRBJ1-5
TGTGCCAGCAGTCTGACAGGGGATCAGCCCCAGCATTTT
CASSLTGDQPQHF
>.|.|TRBV5-6|TRBJ1-5
TGTGCCAGCAGCCGTTTCGGGGAAATAACAGCCCAGCATTTT
CASSRFGEITAQHF
>TRBD1|.|TRBV12-3/TRBV12-4|TRBJ2-2
TGTGCCAGCACAGGGGGCACCGGGGAGCTGTTTTTT
CASTGGTGELFF
>TRBD2|.|TRBV3-1/TRBV3-2|TRBJ2-3
TGTGCCAGCAGCCAAGATAGCGGGGGAGTTAGCACAGATACGCAGTATTTT
CASSQDSGGVSTDTQYF
>.|few|TRBV2|TRBJ1-6
TGTGCCAGCGGTTTTGCAGGGGAATCACCCCTCCACTTT
CASGFAGESPLHF
>TRBD2|.|TRBV18|TRBJ2-3
TGTGCCAGCTCCCCGACTAGCGCGGGGGATACGCAGTATTTT
CASSPTSAGDTQYF
>TRBD1|.|TRBV11-3|TRBJ2-1
TGTGCCAGCAGCTTAGATCCGGGACAGGGGTTTGAGCAGTTCTTC
CASSLDPGQGFEQFF
>TRBD2|.|TRBV5-1|TRBJ2-1
TGCGCCAGCAGCGGCCTAGCGGGGGGGCCAGGGGAGCAGTTCTTC
CASSGLAGGPGEQFF
>TRBD1|.|TRBV14|TRBJ2-5
TGTGCCAGCAGCCAAGGGGGACAGGGGCAGGAGACCCAGTACTTC
CASSQGGQGQETQYF
>TRBD2|.|TRBV30|TRBJ2-3
TGTGCCTGGAGTGACCCTAGCGGGGGTGGAAATACGCAGTATTTT
CAWSDPSGGGNTQYF
>TRBD1|.|TRBV5-4|TRBJ1-2
TGTGCCAGCAGCCCGGACAGGGCCGCTGGGGGCTACACCTTC
CASSPDRAAGGYTF
>.|many|TRBV9|TRBJ2-2
TGTGCCAGCAGCGTGAGGACCGGGGAGCTGTTTTTT
CASSVRTGELFF
>.|.|TRBV4-2|TRBJ1-5
TGTGCCAGCAGCCAAGAACGACAGTCCTCCAATCAGCCCCAGCATTTT
CASSQERQSSNQPQHF
>.|few|TRBV30|TRBJ1-6
TGTGCCTGGAGTGTCGAGGCGGGATACGGTTCACCCCTCCACTTT
CAWSVEAGYGSPLHF
>.|.|TRBV5-1|TRBJ1-6
TGCGCCAGCAGCCCGACTGGTCTTGCCTCTCGGTCACCCCTCCACTTT
CASSPTGLASRSPLHF
>TRBD1|few|TRBV5-1|TRBJ1-6
TGCGCCAGCAGCGCGCGACAGGGGGGCACGAATTCACCCCTCCACTTT
CASSARQGGTNSPLHF
>.|.|TRBV6-5|TRBJ1-2
TGTGCCAGCAGTATTTGGGGGGAAAGCGGCTACACCTTC
CASSIWGESGYTF
>TRBD1|.|TRBV7-8|TRBJ2-7
TGTGCCAGCAGCCGAGAGGGGGCAGGCTCCTACGAGCAGTACTTC
CASSREGAGSYEQYF
>.|.|TRBV5-6|TRBJ1-2
TGTGCCAGCAGCTTGGGACCGTTGGAGTATGGCTACACCTTC
CASSLGPLEYGYTF
>.|.|TRBV5-6|TRBJ1-1
TGTGCCAGCAGCCTTTGGCTTGCAGGGACTGAAGCTTTCTTT
CASSLWLAGTEAFF
>.|.|TRBV6-1|TRBJ1-6
TGTGCCAGCAGTGATCAGGGAGGTTCACCCCTCCACTTT
CASSDQGGSPLHF
>.|.|TRBV7-3|TRBJ2-1
TGTGCCAGCAGCTTAGGCAGGGACTCCTACAATGAGCAGTTCTTC
CASSLGRDSYNEQFF
>.|.|TRBV29-1|TRBJ1-5
TGCAGCGTCACGGACGGGAAAATAAATCAGCCCCAGCATTTT
CSVTDGKINQPQHF
>.|.|TRBV7-2|TRBJ1-1
TGTGCCAGCAGCTTAAGTTGGCGGCCCCCTGAAGCTTTCTTT
CASSLSWRPPEAFF
>TRBD1|.|TRBV28|TRBJ2-2
TGTGCCAGCAGTCGGGGGACAGGGGCCAACACCGGGGAGCTGTTTTTT
CASSRGTGANTGELFF
>.|.|TRBV4-1|TRBJ1-1
TGCGCCAGCAGCCATTTGGCAAACACTGAAGCTTTCTTT
CASSHLANTEAFF
>TRBD1|.|TRBV3-1/TRBV3-2|TRBJ1-1
TGTGCCAGCAGCCATGCAGGGGGTACTACCGGAGCTTTCTTT
CASSHAGGTTGAFF
>TRBD2|.|TRBV6-5|TRBJ2-7
TGTGCCAGCAGTTACGCAGGGAGGGGTGACGAGCAGTACTTC
CASSYAGRGDEQYF
>.|.|TRBV4-1|TRBJ2-3
TGCGCCAGCAGCCAAGGAGGTTTGGATACGCAGTATTTT
CASSQGGLDTQYF
>.|.|TRBV20-1|TRBJ2-3
TGCAGTGCTGGTGGCCTTGGGGCGACAGATACGCAGTATTTT
CSAGGLGATDTQYF
>TRBD1|.|TRBV12-5|TRBJ1-4
TGTGCTAGTGGTTTGCTGACAGGGGGCCAGAATGAAAAACTGTTTTTT
CASGLLTGGQNEKLFF
>.|.|TRBV4-2|TRBJ1-1
TGTGCCAGCAGCCAAGATCCTCAATTTTCAGGGTCCCAGATGAACACTGAAGCTTTCTTT
CASSQDPQFSGSQMNTEAFF
>.|.|TRBV28|TRBJ2-1
TGTGCCAGCAGCACAGCTGGGTCATACAATGAGCAGTTCTTC
CASSTAGSYNEQFF
>.|.|TRBV29-1|TRBJ2-7
TGCAGCGTTGCAGGGGAGTCAACCTACGAGCAGTACTTC
CSVAGESTYEQYF
>TRBD2|.|TRBV30|TRBJ2-3
TGTGCCTGGGCGCTACTAGCGGGGGGGCTCGGGGGTGCGGATACGCAGTATTTT
CAWALLAGGLGGADTQYF
>.|.|TRBV4-1|TRBJ1-4
TGCGCCAGCAGCCAAGAATCAGGGGCGGAAGGTGAAAAACTGTTTTTT
CASSQESGAEGEKLFF
>.|few|TRBV3-1/TRBV3-2|TRBJ1-1
TGTGCCAGCAGCCAAGGTCTTGAAGCTTTCTTT
CASSQGLEAFF
>.|.|TRBV29-1|TRBJ1-2
TGCAGCGTTGATGAAGCGGGAATATATGGCTACACCTTC
CSVDEAGIYGYTF
>TRBD2|.|TRBV4-1|TRBJ2-1
TGCGCCAGCAGCCCTGGGGCTAGCGGGGGTCTAAGCTCCTACAATGAGCAGTTCTTC
CASSPGASGGLSSYNEQFF
>.|.|TRBV10-3|TRBJ1-1
TGTGCCACCACCGCTTCAGTCAACACTGAAGCTTTCTTT
CATTASVNTEAFF
>TRBD1|.|TRBV14|TRBJ2-7
TGTGCCAGCAGCTCCCGGACAGGAAACGACGAGCAGTACTTC
CASSSRTGNDEQYF
>.|.|TRBV27|TRBJ1-5
TGTGCCAGCAGTCCCCTCGGGGGGAGCAATCAGCCCCAGCATTTT
CASSPLGGSNQPQHF
>.|.|TRBV21-1|TRBJ1-3
TGTGCCAGCAGCAAAGGGGAGGGCGGAAACACCATATATTTT
CASSKGEGGNTIYF
>.|once|TRBV5-1|TRBJ1-2
TGCGCCAGCAGCTTGTCTGCAGGGGCTGACTATGGCTACACCTTC
CASSLSAGADYGYTF
>TRBD1|.|TRBV10-2|TRBJ1-5
TGCGCCAGCAACCCGACAGGGAGGTATCAGCCCCAGCATTTT
CASNPTGRYQPQHF
>.|.|TRBV11-2|TRBJ2-4
TGTGCCAGCAGCTTAGGCCCCAGGGATGCAAACATTCAGTACTTC
CASSLGPRDANIQYF
>.|once|TRBV30|TRBJ1-6
TGTGCCTGGAACGGGGAACGTTCACCCCTCCACTTT
CAWNGERSPLHF
>.|once|TRBV4-1|TRBJ1-6
TGCGCCAGCAGCCAAGGGACTGGGTATAATAATTCACCCCTCCACTTT
CASSQGTGYNNSPLHF
>.|once|TRBV7-8|TRBJ2-7
TGTGCCAGCAGCTTCGGACAGTGGGGCGAGCAGTACTTC
CASSFGQWGEQYF
>TRBD2|once|TRBV20-1|TRBJ2-5
TGCAGTGCTAGTGAACTAGCGGAGACCCAGTACTTC
CSASELAETQYF
>.|.|TRBV5-4|TRBJ1-1
TGTGCCAGCAGCTTTTCCATGTCAGGAACTGAAGCTTTCTTT
CASSFSMSGTEAFF
>.|.|TRBV5-1|TRBJ2-5
TGCGCCAGCAGCTTGGCAAACGGGGAGACCCAGTACTTC
CASSLANGETQYF
>.|once|TRBV7-3|TRBJ2-5
TGTGCCAGCAGCTTAAGGGTAGCAGAGACCCAGTACTTC
CASSLRVAETQYF
>TRBD2|few|TRBV14|TRBJ2-5
TGTGCCAGCAGCCGACTAGCGGGGTTCCAAGAGACCCAGTACTTC
CASSRLAGFQETQYF